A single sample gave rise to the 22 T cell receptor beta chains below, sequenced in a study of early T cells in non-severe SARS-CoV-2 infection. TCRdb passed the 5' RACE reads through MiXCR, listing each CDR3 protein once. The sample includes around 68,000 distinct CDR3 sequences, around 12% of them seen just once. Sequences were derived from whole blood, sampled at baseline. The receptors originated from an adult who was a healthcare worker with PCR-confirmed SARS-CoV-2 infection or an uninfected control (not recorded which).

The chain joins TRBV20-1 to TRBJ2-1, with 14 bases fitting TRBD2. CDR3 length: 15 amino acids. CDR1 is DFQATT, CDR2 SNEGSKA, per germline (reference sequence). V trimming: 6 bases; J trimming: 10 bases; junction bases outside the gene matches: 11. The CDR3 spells CSALGLAGAREEQFF. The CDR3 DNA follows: TGCAGTGCCCTGGGACTAGCGGGGGCCAGGGAGGAGCAGTTCTTC.

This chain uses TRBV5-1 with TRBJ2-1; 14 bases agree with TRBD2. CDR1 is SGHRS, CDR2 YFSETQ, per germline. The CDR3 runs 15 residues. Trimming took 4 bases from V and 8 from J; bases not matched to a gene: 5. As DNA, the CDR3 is TGCGCCAGCAGCGCGACTAGCGGGGGGGCCCATGAGCAGTTCTTC. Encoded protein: CASSATSGGAHEQFF.

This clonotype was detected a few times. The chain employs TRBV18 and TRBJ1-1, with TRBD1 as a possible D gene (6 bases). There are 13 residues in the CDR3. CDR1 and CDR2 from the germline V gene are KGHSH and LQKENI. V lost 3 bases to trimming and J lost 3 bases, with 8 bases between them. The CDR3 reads CASSPGADTEAFF. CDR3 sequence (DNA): TGTGCCAGCTCACCGGGGGCGGACACTGAAGCTTTCTTT.

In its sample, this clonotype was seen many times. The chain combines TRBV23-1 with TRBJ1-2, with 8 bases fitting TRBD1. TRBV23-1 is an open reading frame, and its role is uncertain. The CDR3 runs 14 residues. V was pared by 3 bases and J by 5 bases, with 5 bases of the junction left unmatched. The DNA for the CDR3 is TGCGCCAGCAGTCAGTTGAGGACAGGGTATGGCTACACCTTC. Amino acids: CASSQLRTGYGYTF.

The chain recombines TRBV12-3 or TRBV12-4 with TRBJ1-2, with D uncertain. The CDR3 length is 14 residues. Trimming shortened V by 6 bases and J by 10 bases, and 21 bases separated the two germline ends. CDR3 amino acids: CASSQSTSRAVYTF. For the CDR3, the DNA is TGTGCCAGCAGCCAATCCACCTCTAGGGCGGTCTACACCTTC.

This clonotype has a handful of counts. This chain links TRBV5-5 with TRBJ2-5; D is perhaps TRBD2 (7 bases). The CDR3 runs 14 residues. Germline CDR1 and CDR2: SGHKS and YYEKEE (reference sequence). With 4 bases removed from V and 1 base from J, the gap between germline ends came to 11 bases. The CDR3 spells CASSPGGPQETQYF. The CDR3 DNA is TGTGCCAGCAGCCCGGGGGGCCCCCAAGAGACCCAGTACTTC.

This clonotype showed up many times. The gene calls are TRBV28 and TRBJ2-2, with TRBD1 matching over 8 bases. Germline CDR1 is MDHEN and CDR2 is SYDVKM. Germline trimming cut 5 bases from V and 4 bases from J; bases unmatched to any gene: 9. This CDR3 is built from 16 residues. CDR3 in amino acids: CASSPAGTGSTGELFF. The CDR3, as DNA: TGTGCCAGCAGTCCAGCCGGGACAGGCTCCACCGGGGAGCTGTTTTTT. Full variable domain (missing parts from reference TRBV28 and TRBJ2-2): DVKVTQSSRYLVKRTGEKVFLECVQDMDHENMFWYRQDPGLGLRLIYFSYDVKMKEKGDIPEGYSVSREKKERFSLILESASTNQTSMYLCASSPAGTGSTGELFFGEGSRLTVL.

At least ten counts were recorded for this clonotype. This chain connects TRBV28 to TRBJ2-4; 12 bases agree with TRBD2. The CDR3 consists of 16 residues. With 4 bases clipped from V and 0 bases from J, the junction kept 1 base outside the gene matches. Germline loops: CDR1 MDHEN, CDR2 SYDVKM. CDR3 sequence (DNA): TGTGCCAGCAGTTCACTAGCGGGGGGAGCCAAAAACATTCAGTACTTC. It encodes CASSSLAGGAKNIQYF.

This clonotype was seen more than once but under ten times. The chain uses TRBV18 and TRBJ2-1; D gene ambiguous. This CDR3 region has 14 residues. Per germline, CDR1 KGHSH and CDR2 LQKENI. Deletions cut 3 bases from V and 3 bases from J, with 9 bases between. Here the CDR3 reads CASSPPGIYNEQFF. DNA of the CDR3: TGTGCCAGCTCACCCCCTGGAATCTACAATGAGCAGTTCTTC.

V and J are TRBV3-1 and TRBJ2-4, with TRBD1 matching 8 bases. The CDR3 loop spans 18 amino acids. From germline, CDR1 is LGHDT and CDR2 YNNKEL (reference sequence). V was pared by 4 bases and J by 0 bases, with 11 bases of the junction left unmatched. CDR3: CASSPGTGGFLAKNIQYF. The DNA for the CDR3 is TGTGCCAGCAGCCCCGGGACAGGAGGATTTCTAGCCAAAAACATTCAGTACTTC.

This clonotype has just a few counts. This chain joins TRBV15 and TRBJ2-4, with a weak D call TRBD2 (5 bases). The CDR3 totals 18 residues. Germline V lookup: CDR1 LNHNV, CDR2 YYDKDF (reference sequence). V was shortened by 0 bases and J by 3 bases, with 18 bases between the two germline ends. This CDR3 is CATSRDLEVGRGKNIQYF. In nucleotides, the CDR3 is TGTGCCACCAGCAGAGATTTGGAGGTCGGTCGGGGCAAAAACATTCAGTACTTC.

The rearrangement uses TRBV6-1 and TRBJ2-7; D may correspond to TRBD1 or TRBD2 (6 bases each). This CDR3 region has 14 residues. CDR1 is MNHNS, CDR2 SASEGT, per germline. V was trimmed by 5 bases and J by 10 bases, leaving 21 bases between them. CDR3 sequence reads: CASSPIQTGASQYF. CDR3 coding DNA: TGTGCCAGCAGTCCCATCCAGACGGGGGCCTCTCAGTACTTC.

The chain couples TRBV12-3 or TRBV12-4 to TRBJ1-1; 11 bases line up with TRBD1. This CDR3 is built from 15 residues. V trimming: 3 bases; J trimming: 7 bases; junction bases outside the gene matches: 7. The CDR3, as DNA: TGTGCCAGCAGTTTGGGGACAGGGGGAATAGGTGAAGCTTTCTTT. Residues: CASSLGTGGIGEAFF.

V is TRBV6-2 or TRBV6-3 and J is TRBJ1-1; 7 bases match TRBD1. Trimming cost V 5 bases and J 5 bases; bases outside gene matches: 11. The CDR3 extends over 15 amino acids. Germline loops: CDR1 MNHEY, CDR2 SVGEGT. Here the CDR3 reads CASSPIRDRATEAFF. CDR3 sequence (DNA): TGTGCCAGCAGTCCAATCCGGGACAGAGCTACTGAAGCTTTCTTT.

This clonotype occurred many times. DNA of the CDR3: TGTGCCAGCCTCGAGGCAGGGGCCAACGTCCTGACTTTC. Encoded protein: CASLEAGANVLTF. The chain joins TRBV2 to TRBJ2-6; D is unclear. The germline V and J ends were trimmed by 8 bases and 4 bases, with 9 bases remaining between them. The germline gives CDR1 SNHLY, CDR2 FYNNEI. The CDR3 has 13 amino acids.

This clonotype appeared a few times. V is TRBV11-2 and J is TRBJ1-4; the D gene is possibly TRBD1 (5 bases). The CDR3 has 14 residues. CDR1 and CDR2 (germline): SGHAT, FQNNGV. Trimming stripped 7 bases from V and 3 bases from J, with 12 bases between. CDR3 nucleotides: TGTGCCAGCACTCCGAGGGGATCTAATGAAAAACTGTTTTTT. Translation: CASTPRGSNEKLFF.

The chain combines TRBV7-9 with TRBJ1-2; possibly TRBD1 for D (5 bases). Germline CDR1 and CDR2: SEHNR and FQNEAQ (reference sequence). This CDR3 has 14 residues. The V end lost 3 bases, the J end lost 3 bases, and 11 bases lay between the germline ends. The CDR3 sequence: CASSFQGEDYGYTF. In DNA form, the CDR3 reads TGTGCCAGCAGCTTCCAGGGAGAAGACTATGGCTACACCTTC.

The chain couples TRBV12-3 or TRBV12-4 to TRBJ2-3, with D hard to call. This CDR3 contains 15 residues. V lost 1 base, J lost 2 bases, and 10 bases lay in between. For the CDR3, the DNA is TGTGCCAGCAGTTTAGGTGTCAGAATCACAGATACGCAGTATTTT. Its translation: CASSLGVRITDTQYF.

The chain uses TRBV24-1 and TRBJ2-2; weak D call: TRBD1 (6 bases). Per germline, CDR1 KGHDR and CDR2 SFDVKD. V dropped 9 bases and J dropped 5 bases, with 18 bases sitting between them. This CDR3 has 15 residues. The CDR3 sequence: CATPTGFNGTGELFF. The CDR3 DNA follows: TGTGCCACCCCAACAGGGTTTAACGGAACCGGGGAGCTGTTTTTT.

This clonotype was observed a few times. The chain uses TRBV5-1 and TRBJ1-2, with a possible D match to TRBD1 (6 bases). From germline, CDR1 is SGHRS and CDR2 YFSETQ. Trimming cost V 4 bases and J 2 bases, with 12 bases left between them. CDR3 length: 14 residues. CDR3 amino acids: CASSINTGNYGYTF. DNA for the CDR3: TGCGCCAGCAGCATCAATACAGGGAACTATGGCTACACCTTC.

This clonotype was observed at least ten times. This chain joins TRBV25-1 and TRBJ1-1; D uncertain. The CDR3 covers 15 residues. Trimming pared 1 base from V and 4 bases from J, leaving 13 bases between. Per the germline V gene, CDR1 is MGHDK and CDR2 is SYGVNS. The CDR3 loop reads CASSEWSGIGTEAFF. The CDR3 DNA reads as TGTGCCAGCAGTGAATGGAGCGGGATTGGCACTGAAGCTTTCTTT.

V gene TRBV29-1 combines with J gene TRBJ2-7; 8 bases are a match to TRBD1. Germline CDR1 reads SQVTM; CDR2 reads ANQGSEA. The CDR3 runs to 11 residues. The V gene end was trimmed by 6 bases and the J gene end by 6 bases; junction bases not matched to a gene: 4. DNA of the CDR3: TGCAGCGTCCCCGGACAGGGCGAGCAGTACTTC. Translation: CSVPGQGEQYF.